This T cell receptor beta chain comes out of a study of T cells after somatic rescue of genetic block. Per the germline V gene, CDR1 is GTSNPN and CDR2 is SVGIG (reference sequence). There are 17 residues in the CDR3. Between the trimmed V and J ends, which lost 2 bases and 0 bases, there was a span of 17 bases. The table came from immunoSEQ multiplex PCR; TCRdb's copy has only in-frame clones and leaves some out. The sample yields about 63,000 clones, about 91% seen once. Sequencing input: peripheral blood mononuclear cells (PBMCs). The source of this sequence is a middle-aged man. The genes are TRBV30 and TRBJ1-5; D possibly corresponds to TRBD1 (5 bases). Here the CDR3 reads CAWSSRLGTSSNQPQHF. The CDR3 region has the DNA TGTGCCTGGAGTTCCCGCCTAGGGACTTCTAGCAATCAGCCCCAGCATTTT.